This T cell receptor (beta chain) was sequenced in a study of control samples from healthy donors and cancer patients. Using immunoSEQ multiplex PCR, the repertoire was profiled, and TCRdb retains in-frame clones only, with some absent. This table has some 120,000 clones, more than 80% appearing once. CDR3 size: 10 residues. V was cut by 7 bases and J by 2 bases, with 2 bases left in between. The germline gives CDR1 SNHLY, CDR2 FYNNEI. The V and J genes are TRBV2 and TRBJ2-5; D remains ambiguous. This receptor was taken from a man between 18 and 35 years old in good health. Sequences were obtained from blood. CDR3 coding DNA: TGTGCCAGCAAACAAGAGACCCAGTACTTC. Its translation is CASKQETQYF.